The 5 T cell receptor beta chains given below trace back to one sample, sequenced in a study of blood T cell repertoires in COVID-19. The method was immunoSEQ multiplex PCR; TCRdb's version includes in-frame clones alone and lacks a portion of them. The sample shows about 250,000 clones, about four fifths of them seen only once. The specimen was peripheral blood. The origin of the receptors is a man aged 50 to 59 with active or convalescent COVID-19.

V is TRBV5-1 and J is TRBJ2-3, with TRBD1 matching 7 bases. This CDR3 comprises 16 residues. V shed 0 bases, J shed 0 bases, and the junction held 4 bases outside the gene matches. Germline V gene sequence: CDR1 SGHRS, CDR2 YFSETQ. CDR3 residues: CASSLAGTASTDTQYF. Written as DNA, the CDR3 is TGCGCCAGCAGCTTGGCAGGGACAGCTAGCACAGATACGCAGTATTTT.

The chain is built from TRBV28 and TRBJ1-5, with D unclear. V was trimmed by 1 base and J by 1 base, leaving 8 bases between them. The CDR3 totals 15 residues. Germline V gene sequence: CDR1 MDHEN, CDR2 SYDVKM. CDR3 DNA sequence: TGTGCCAGCAGTTTATCCCGACTCAGCAATCAGCCCCAGCATTTT. This gives the protein CASSLSRLSNQPQHF.

V usage is TRBV7-9 and J usage is TRBJ2-3; D might be TRBD1 (5 bases). This CDR3 has 17 residues. V gave up 0 bases and J gave up 1 base, with 14 bases separating them. Germline V gene lookup returns CDR1 SEHNR and CDR2 FQNEAQ (reference sequence). The CDR3: CASSLALSGLGTDTQYF. The CDR3 DNA follows: TGTGCCAGCAGCTTAGCGCTATCAGGGTTGGGCACAGATACGCAGTATTTT.

The chain links TRBV6-5 to TRBJ2-3; 13 bases fit TRBD2. V lost 2 bases and J lost 9; bases outside the gene matches: 2. The CDR3 has 14 amino acids. Germline loops: CDR1 MNHEY, CDR2 SVGAGI. The CDR3 region is CASSYGGLAGTQYF. CDR3 nucleotides: TGTGCCAGCAGTTACGGGGGACTAGCGGGGACGCAGTATTTT.

The CDR3 bases are TGTGCCAGCAGCCCCCGACAGGGGGCGAGCAATCAGCCCCAGCATTTT. Translated, it gives CASSPRQGASNQPQHF. The chain has TRBV7-8 and TRBJ1-5, with TRBD1 identical over 10 bases. The CDR3 is 16 residues long. Trimming took 5 bases from V and 1 from J; bases not matched to a gene: 5. CDR1 is SGHVS, CDR2 FQNEAQ, per germline.